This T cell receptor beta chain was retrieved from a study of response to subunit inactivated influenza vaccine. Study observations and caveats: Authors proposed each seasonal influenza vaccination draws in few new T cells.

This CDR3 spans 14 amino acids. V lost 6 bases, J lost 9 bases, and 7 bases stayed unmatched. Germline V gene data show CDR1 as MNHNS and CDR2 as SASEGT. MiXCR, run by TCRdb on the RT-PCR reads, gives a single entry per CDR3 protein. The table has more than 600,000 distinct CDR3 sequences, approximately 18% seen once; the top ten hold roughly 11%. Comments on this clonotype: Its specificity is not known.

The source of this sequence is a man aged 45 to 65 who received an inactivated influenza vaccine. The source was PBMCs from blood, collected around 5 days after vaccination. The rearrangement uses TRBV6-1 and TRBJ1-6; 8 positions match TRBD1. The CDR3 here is CASRTRDRRSPLHF. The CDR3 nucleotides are TGTGCCAGCAGAACCCGGGACAGGCGTTCACCCCTCCACTTT.